Reported below is one TCR beta chain. V lost 6 bases and J lost 4, with 10 bases in between. There are 13 residues in the CDR3. The record originates from a study of blood T cell repertoires in COVID-19. The authors' processing: It was from reference gene primer amplification that nucleated cell counts were estimated. The protocol was immunoSEQ multiplex PCR, while the TCRdb copy is restricted to in-frame clones and leaves out a portion. The V and J calls and the clone size are those of that table, but D and trimming were determined from the DNA. Here the sample spans about 130,000 clones, approximately 83% being singletons.

Sequencing was done on a sample of peripheral blood. The source is an elderly man with active or convalescent COVID-19. This chain joins TRBV12-3 or TRBV12-4 and TRBJ1-5; D uncertain. The CDR3 loop is CASRKRGNQPQHF. In DNA form, the CDR3 reads TGTGCCAGCAGAAAACGGGGAAATCAGCCCCAGCATTTT.